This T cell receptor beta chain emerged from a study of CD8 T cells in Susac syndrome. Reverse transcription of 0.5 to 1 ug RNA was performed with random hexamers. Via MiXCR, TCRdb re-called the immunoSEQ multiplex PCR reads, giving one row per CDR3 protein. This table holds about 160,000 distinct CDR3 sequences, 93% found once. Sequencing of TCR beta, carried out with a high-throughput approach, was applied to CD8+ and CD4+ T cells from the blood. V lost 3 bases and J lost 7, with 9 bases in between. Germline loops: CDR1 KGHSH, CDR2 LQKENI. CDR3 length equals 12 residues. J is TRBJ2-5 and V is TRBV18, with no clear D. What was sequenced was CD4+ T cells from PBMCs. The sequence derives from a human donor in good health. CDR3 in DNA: TGTGCCAGCTCACCGGGCGAAGGGACCCAGTACTTC. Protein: CASSPGEGTQYF.